One and the same sample provided the 10 T cell receptor beta chains below, sequenced in a study of identical twins. TCRdb reanalysed the 5' RACE reads using MiXCR and keeps one entry per CDR3 protein. The repertoire holds some 200,000 distinct CDR3 sequences, with 7.5% as singletons. These sequences were also reported in another study, on yellow fever vaccine responses in identical twins.

Sequencing was carried out using memory (CD45RO+) T cells sorted from blood. The origin of the receptors is a woman between 18 and 29 years old in good health.

V and J are TRBV9 and TRBJ2-7; 7 nucleotides match TRBD1. This CDR3 comprises 15 residues. Germline-derived CDR1 and CDR2 are SGDLS and YYNGEE. The J segment lost 3 bases and the V segment lost 0 bases, leaving 6 bases of the junction unmatched. The DNA of the CDR3 is TGTGCCAGCAGCGTAGGATCTACAGGGGACTACGAGCAGTACTTC. Its protein is CASSVGSTGDYEQYF.

This clonotype showed up many times. V gene TRBV4-2 combines with J gene TRBJ2-2; TRBD2 agrees at 7 bases. Germline assignment: CDR1 LGHNA and CDR2 YNFKEQ. The CDR3 runs 16 residues. J was trimmed by 0 bases and V by 0 bases; bases with no gene match: 1. The CDR3 DNA reads as TGTGCCAGCAGCCAAGATGGGACTACGAACACCGGGGAGCTGTTTTTT. It translates to CASSQDGTTNTGELFF.

The chain uses TRBV12-3 or TRBV12-4 and TRBJ1-2; D may be TRBD1 (5 bases). The CDR3 length is 15 residues. With 7 bases removed from V and 0 bases from J, the gap between germline ends came to 15 bases. The CDR3 region has the DNA TGTGCCAGCAACAGAGGGGAGTCAGCTAACTATGGCTACACCTTC. Amino acid sequence: CASNRGESANYGYTF.

This clonotype was recorded many times. The chain is built from TRBV7-2 and TRBJ2-7; a possible D gene is TRBD2 (6 bases). The CDR3 consists of 14 residues. The ends were cut back, 5 bases at V and 2 bases at J, with 13 bases in the middle. The V gene's germline CDR1 is SGHTA and CDR2 FQGNSA. CDR3 loop: CASSRDAGTYEQYF. CDR3 DNA sequence: TGTGCCAGCAGCCGGGATGCGGGAACCTACGAGCAGTACTTC.

This clonotype was counted at least ten times. The V call is TRBV6-5, the J call TRBJ2-6; 8 positions agree with TRBD1. Germline-derived CDR1 and CDR2 are MNHEY and SVGAGI. V shed 6 bases, J shed 0 bases, and the junction held 7 bases outside the gene matches. This CDR3 has 17 residues. The CDR3 nucleotides read TGTGCCAGCAGACTCGGGACAGGAAACTCTGGGGCCAACGTCCTGACTTTC. Its translation is CASRLGTGNSGANVLTF.

Many counts were recorded for this clonotype. The chain employs TRBV3-1 and TRBJ2-2; D uncertain. V lost 4 bases to trimming and J lost 3 bases, with 3 bases between them. The CDR3 has 12 residues. Germline loops: CDR1 LGHDT, CDR2 YNNKEL (reference sequence). CDR3 sequence reads: CASSPYTGELFF. The CDR3 DNA sequence: TGTGCCAGCAGCCCTTACACCGGGGAGCTGTTTTTT.

At least ten counts were recorded for this clonotype. The CDR3 nucleotides read TGCAGTTTTCAAAACAGGGCTGGCAGCAATCAGCCCCAGCATTTT. It is translated as CSFQNRAGSNQPQHF. V gene TRBV20-1 combines with J gene TRBJ1-5; TRBD1 might be the D (6 bases). This CDR3 spans 15 amino acids. V was cut by 8 bases and J by 1 base, with 18 bases left in between. CDR1 and CDR2 from the germline V gene are DFQATT and SNEGSKA (reference sequence).

This chain links TRBV7-9 with TRBJ1-5; perhaps TRBD1 as D (5 bases). The CDR3 consists of 14 residues. Germline V gives CDR1 SEHNR, CDR2 FQNEAQ (reference sequence). V gave up 6 bases and J gave up 4 bases, with 13 bases separating them. This chain's CDR3 is CASRGGAPNQPQHF. The CDR3, as DNA: TGTGCCAGCAGGGGAGGGGCACCTAATCAGCCCCAGCATTTT.

This rearrangement joins TRBV7-2 to TRBJ1-2, with TRBD1 matching over 10 bases. Trimming removed 5 bases from V and 8 bases from J; junction bases left unmatched: 11. The CDR3 contains 15 residues. CDR1 is SGHTA, CDR2 FQGNSA, per germline. CDR3 in DNA: TGTGCCAGCAGCCGTACCGGACAGGGGGGACTCGGCTACACCTTC. Translating gives CASSRTGQGGLGYTF.

Here the CDR3 reads CAWSVGPEQFF. The DNA of the CDR3 is TGTGCCTGGAGTGTAGGGCCTGAGCAGTTCTTC. This chain joins TRBV30 and TRBJ2-1, with D unclear. The CDR3 contains 11 residues. From germline, CDR1 is GTSNPN and CDR2 SVGIG (reference sequence). Trimming took off 0 bases at V and 9 bases at J, with 6 bases between the two ends. Together with reference TRBV30 and TRBJ2-1, the CDR3 gives the full variable domain: SQTIHQWPATLVQPVGSPLSLECTVEGTSNPNLYWYRQAAGRGLQLLFYSVGIGQISSEVPQNLSASRPQDRQFILSSKKLLLSDSGFYLCAWSVGPEQFFGPGTRLTVL.